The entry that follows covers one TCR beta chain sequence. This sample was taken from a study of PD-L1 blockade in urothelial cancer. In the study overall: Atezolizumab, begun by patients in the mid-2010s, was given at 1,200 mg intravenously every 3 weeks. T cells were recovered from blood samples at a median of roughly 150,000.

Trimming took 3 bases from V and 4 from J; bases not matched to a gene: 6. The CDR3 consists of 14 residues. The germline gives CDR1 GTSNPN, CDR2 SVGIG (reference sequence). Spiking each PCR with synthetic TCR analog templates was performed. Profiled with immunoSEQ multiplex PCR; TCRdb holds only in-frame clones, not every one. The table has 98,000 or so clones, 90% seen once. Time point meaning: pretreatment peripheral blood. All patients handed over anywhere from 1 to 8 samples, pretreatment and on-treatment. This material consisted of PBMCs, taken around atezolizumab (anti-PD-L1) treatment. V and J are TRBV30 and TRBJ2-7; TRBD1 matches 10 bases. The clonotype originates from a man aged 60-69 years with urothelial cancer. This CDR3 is CAWSSGQGIYEQYF. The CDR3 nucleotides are TGTGCCTGGAGCTCGGGACAGGGGATTTACGAGCAGTACTTC.